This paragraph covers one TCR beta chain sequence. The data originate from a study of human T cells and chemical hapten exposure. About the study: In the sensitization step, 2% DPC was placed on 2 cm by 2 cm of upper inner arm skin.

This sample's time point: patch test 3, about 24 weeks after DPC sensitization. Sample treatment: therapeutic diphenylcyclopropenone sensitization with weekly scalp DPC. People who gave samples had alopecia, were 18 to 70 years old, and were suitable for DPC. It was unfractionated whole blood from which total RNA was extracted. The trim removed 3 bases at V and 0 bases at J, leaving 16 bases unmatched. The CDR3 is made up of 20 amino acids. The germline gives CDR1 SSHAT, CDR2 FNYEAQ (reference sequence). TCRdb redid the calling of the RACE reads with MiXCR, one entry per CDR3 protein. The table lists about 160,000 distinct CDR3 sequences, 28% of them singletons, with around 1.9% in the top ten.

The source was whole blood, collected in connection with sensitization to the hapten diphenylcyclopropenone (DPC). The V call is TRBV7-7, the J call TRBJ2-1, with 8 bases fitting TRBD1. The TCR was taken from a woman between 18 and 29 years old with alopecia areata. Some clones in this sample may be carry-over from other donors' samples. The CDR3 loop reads CASSFRPGTGRVSSYNEQFF. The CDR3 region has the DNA TGTGCCAGCAGCTTTCGGCCCGGGACAGGTAGGGTGAGCTCCTACAATGAGCAGTTCTTC.